These 2 T cell receptor beta chains were all obtained from the same sample, sequenced in a study of low-dose radiotherapy and immunotherapy resistance in tumors. First-strand cDNA used TRAV- and TRBV-specific primers, covering alpha and beta chains. TCRs were amplified for 20 to 25 PCR cycles with a constant-region primer and V-primer adapter. TCRdb itself ran the reads through MiXCR, one entry per CDR3 protein. This table has 10,000 to 15,000 distinct CDR3 sequences, roughly 72% appearing once. The receptors derive from a human donor with advanced metastatic prostate, ovarian, gallbladder or colorectal cancer (not recorded which). This table probably holds off-target reads from a library built for another chain.

The chain has TRBV4-1 and TRBJ1-1; possibly TRBD1 for D (5 bases). Trimming left V 3 bases short and J 1 base short, with 15 bases between. CDR1 and CDR2 from the germline V gene are MGHRA and YSYEKL. This CDR3 has 16 amino acids. CDR3 region: CASSHQWGTKNTEAFF. The CDR3 DNA reads as TGCGCCAGCAGCCATCAATGGGGCACAAAGAACACTGAAGCTTTCTTT.

The gene calls are TRBV28 and TRBJ2-1; D possibly corresponds to TRBD2 (5 bases). Germline V lookup: CDR1 MDHEN, CDR2 SYDVKM. This CDR3 spans 15 amino acids. The V end lost 1 base, the J end lost 2 bases, and 9 bases lay between the germline ends. CDR3 protein: CASSLSGFAYNEQFF. CDR3 bases: TGTGCCAGCAGTTTATCGGGGTTCGCCTACAATGAGCAGTTCTTC.